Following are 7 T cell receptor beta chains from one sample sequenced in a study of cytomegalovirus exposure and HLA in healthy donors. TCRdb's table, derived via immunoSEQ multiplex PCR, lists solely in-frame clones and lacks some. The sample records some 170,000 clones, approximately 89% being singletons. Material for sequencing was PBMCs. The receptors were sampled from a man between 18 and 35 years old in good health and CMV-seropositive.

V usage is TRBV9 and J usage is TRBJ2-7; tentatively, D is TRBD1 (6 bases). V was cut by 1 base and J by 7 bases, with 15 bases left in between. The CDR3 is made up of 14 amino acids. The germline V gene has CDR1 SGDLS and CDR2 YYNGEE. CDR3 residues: CASSVRDKAGEQYF. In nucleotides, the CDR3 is TGTGCCAGCAGCGTACGGGACAAAGCCGGGGAGCAGTACTTC. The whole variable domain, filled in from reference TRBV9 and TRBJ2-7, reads DSGVTQTPKHLITATGQRVTLRCSPRSGDLSVYWYQQSLDQGLQFLIQYYNGEERAKGNILERFSAQQFPDLHSELNLSSLELGDSALYFCASSVRDKAGEQYFGPGTRLTVT.

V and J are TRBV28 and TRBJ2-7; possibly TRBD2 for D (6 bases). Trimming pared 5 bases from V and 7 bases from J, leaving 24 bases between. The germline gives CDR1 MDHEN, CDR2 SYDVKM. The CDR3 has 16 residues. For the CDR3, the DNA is TGTGCCAGCAGTACCCGGGAGACACCGAGGGCGGGGGAGCAGTACTTC. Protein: CASSTRETPRAGEQYF.

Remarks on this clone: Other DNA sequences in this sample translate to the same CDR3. In DNA, the CDR3 is TGTGCCTGGAGTCTTCAGGGTCGCTCTGGAAACACCATATATTTT. It is translated as CAWSLQGRSGNTIYF. V and J are TRBV30 and TRBJ1-3; maybe TRBD1 (5 bases). Germline values: CDR1 GTSNPN, CDR2 SVGIG (reference sequence). Between the trimmed V and J ends, which lost 2 bases and 0 bases, there was a span of 11 bases. This CDR3 comprises 15 residues.

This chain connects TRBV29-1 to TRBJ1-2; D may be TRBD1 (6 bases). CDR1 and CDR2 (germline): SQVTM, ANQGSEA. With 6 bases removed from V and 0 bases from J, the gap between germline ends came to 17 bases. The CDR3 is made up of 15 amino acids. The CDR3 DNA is TGCAGCGTGGGGGCAGCTTCCTACACTAACTATGGCTACACCTTC. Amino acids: CSVGAASYTNYGYTF.

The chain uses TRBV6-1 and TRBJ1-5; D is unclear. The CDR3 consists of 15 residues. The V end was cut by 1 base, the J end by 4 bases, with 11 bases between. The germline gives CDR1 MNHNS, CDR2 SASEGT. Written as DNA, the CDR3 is TGTGCCAGCAGTGAAGGGGTCCGGACTAATCAGCCCCAGCATTTT. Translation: CASSEGVRTNQPQHF.

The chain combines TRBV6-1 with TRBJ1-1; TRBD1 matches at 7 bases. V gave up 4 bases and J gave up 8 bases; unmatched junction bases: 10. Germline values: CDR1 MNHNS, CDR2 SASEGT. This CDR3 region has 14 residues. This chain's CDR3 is CASSVGTAASEAFF. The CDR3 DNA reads TGTGCCAGCAGTGTGGGGACAGCAGCTTCCGAAGCTTTCTTT.

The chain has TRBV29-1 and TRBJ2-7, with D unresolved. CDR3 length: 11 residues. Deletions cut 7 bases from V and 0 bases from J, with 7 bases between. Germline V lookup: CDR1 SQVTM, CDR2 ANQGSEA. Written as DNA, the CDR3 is TGCAGCGCCCAGGACTCCTACGAGCAGTACTTC. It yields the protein CSAQDSYEQYF.